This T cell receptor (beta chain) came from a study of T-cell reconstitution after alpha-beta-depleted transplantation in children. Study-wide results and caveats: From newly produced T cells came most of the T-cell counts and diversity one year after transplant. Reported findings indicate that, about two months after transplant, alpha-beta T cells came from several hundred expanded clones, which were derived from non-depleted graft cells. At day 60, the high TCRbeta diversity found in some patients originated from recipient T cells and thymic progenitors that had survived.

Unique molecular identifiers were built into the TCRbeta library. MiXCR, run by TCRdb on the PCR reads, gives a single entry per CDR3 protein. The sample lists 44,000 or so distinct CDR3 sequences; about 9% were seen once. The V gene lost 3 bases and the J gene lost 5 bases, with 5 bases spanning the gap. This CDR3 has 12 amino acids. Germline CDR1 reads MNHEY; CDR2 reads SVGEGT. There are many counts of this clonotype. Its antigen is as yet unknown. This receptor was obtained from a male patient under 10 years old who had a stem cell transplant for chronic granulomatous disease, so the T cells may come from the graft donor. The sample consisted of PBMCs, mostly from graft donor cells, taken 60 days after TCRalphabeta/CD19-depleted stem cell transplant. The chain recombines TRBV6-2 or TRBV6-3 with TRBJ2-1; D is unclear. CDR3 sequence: CASSYDDNEQFF. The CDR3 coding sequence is TGTGCCAGCAGTTATGACGACAATGAGCAGTTCTTC.